The 10 T cell receptor beta chains below all came from one sample that was sequenced in a study of Ad26.COV2.S vaccination and SARS-CoV-2 variants. The assay was immunoSEQ multiplex PCR, and TCRdb's table has in-frame clones only and misses some. The sample holds 400,000 or so clones; roughly nine tenths are singletons and the top ten take 3.5%. Treatment described: about 20 received Ad26.COV2.S at low or high dose, single or two shots; roughly five received placebo; per-sample allocation not given. Specimen acquisition occurred on day 63 following the initial vaccine or placebo injection. Sequences were derived from peripheral blood, sampled in a trial of Ad26.COV2.S vaccine versus placebo. Receptors were obtained from a person aged 18-60 years who received the Ad26.COV2.S COVID-19 vaccine or a placebo.

The chain is built from TRBV5-6 and TRBJ2-7; no definite D call. Germline assignment: CDR1 SGHDT and CDR2 YYEEEE. V lost 3 bases and J lost 1, with 5 bases in between. The length of the CDR3 is 12 residues. The CDR3 protein is CASSSRSYEQYF. In DNA form, the CDR3 reads TGTGCCAGCAGCTCGCGATCCTACGAGCAGTACTTC.

The V call is TRBV5-1, the J call TRBJ2-1; possible D gene TRBD2, 5 bases. CDR3 length: 14 amino acids. V was shortened by 0 bases and J by 7 bases, with 11 bases between the two germline ends. Germline-derived CDR1 and CDR2 are SGHRS and YFSETQ. This chain's CDR3 is CASSLEAGKNEQFF. CDR3 DNA: TGCGCCAGCAGCTTGGAAGCCGGGAAAAATGAGCAGTTCTTC.

The rearrangement joins TRBV10-3 to TRBJ1-2, with D possibly TRBD1 on 5 matching bases. The CDR3 extends over 17 amino acids. CDR1 is ENHRY and CDR2 is SYGVKD in the germline V gene. Trimming pared 4 bases from V and 0 bases from J, leaving 18 bases between. CDR3 loop: CAISASPTGGTNYGYTF. The CDR3, as DNA: TGTGCCATCAGTGCCTCCCCGACTGGGGGGACTAACTATGGCTACACCTTC.

The J gene is TRBJ1-1, the V gene TRBV2, with 9 bases lining up with TRBD1. Germline V gives CDR1 SNHLY, CDR2 FYNNEI. The CDR3 runs 14 residues. V dropped 4 bases and J dropped 3; count of bases not matched to a gene: 3. The CDR3 nucleotides are TGTGCCAGCAGTGCGGGACAGGGTCACACTGAAGCTTTCTTT. It encodes CASSAGQGHTEAFF.

This clone was recorded a few times. The chain has TRBV3-1 (or the pseudogene TRBV3-2) and TRBJ2-7; D gene ambiguous. V was trimmed by 1 base and J by 0 bases, leaving 7 bases between them. The germline CDR1 and CDR2 sequences are LGHDT and YNNKEL (reference sequence). The CDR3 runs to 14 residues. Here the CDR3 reads CASSQATSSYEQYF. The CDR3 coding sequence is TGTGCCAGCAGCCAAGCCACGAGCTCCTACGAGCAGTACTTC.

This clone was seen a single time. This rearrangement joins TRBV7-9 to TRBJ1-1; D is ambiguous. The CDR3 is 15 residues long. Germline V CDR1 and CDR2: SEHNR, FQNEAQ (reference sequence). V lost 5 bases to trimming and J lost 4 bases, with 17 bases between them. CDR3 loop: CASSVFSGLGTEAFF. CDR3 bases: TGTGCCAGCAGCGTTTTTTCCGGGCTGGGCACTGAAGCTTTCTTT.

The chain couples TRBV6-2 or TRBV6-3 to TRBJ1-1; 7 positions agree with TRBD1. With V trimmed by 6 bases and J by 11 bases, 6 bases remained unmatched. From germline, CDR1 is MNHEY and CDR2 SVGEGT. The CDR3 spans 11 residues. The CDR3: CASSTGAFAFF. DNA for the CDR3: TGTGCCAGCAGCACAGGGGCCTTTGCTTTCTTT.

The rearrangement joins TRBV30 to TRBJ2-5, with 7 nucleotides matching TRBD1. There are 12 residues in the CDR3. Unmatched junction bases numbered 1, after V lost 2 bases and J lost 4 bases. Germline CDR1 GTSNPN, CDR2 SVGIG (reference sequence). The chain's CDR3 is CAWSTGAETQYF. CDR3 DNA: TGTGCCTGGAGTACAGGGGCAGAGACCCAGTACTTC.

This clone appeared a single time. The gene calls are TRBV30 and TRBJ1-4, with D tentatively TRBD1 (6 bases). The CDR3 is 16 amino acids. V gave up 0 bases and J gave up 12 bases, with 23 bases separating them. Germline CDR1 is GTSNPN and CDR2 is SVGIG (reference sequence). CDR3 nucleotide sequence: TGTGCCTGGAGTGTGACCTTTGGGGGACACCGGGGAGAACTGTTTTTT. It specifies CAWSVTFGGHRGELFF.

The chain couples TRBV27 to TRBJ2-1, with 14 bases aligning to TRBD2. The CDR3 contains 16 residues. Germline values: CDR1 MNHEY, CDR2 SMNVEV (reference sequence). The V and J ends lost 5 bases and 7 bases, in that order; junction bases with no gene match: 7. The CDR3 spells CASSKTWTSGGNEQFF. The CDR3 DNA reads as TGTGCCAGCAGTAAGACTTGGACTAGCGGGGGGAATGAGCAGTTCTTC.